A selection of T cell receptor beta chains follows, all from one sample in a study of beta chain features in type 1 diabetes. The table came from immunoSEQ multiplex PCR; TCRdb's copy has only in-frame clones and leaves some out. The top ten clones hold about 0.018% of a sample with about 370,000 clones, roughly 16% of them seen once. Sequencing used naive CD4+ T cells from blood. Source of these receptors: a woman between 18 and 30 years old in good health. Both conserved end residues are part of each CDR3. The order of the fields is V gene, D gene, clone size, J gene, CDR3 protein, CDR3 DNA. D genes are given only for firm matches. Not every row has a clone size; where given, it reads once, few, many or a size class.

>TRBV29-1|TRBD2|NA|TRBJ2-7
CSVELAGPREQYF
TGCAGCGTTGAGCTAGCGGGACCCCGCGAGCAGTACTTC
>TRBV28|TRBD2|NA|TRBJ2-7
CASSSGTTQYF
TGTGCCAGCAGTTCCGGGACTACGCAGTACTTC
>TRBV2|NA|NA|TRBJ1-5
CASSGAGNVLQPQHF
TGTGCCAGCAGTGGGGCAGGGAACGTTCTTCAGCCCCAGCATTTT
>TRBV30|TRBD1|NA|TRBJ1-2
CAWERQGDSRWLSYGYTF
TGTGCCTGGGAACGACAGGGTGATTCGCGTTGGCTAAGCTATGGCTACACCTTC
>TRBV9|NA|NA|TRBJ2-1
CASSPGASYNEQFF
TGTGCCAGCAGCCCAGGGGCCTCCTACAATGAGCAGTTCTTC
>TRBV7-2|NA|NA|TRBJ2-5
CASSLTGVSGETQYF
TGTGCCAGCAGCTTAACGGGGGTGTCCGGAGAGACCCAGTACTTC
>TRBV30|NA|NA|TRBJ1-5
CAWSSVGRRQPQHF
TGTGCCTGGAGCTCAGTGGGGCGCAGGCAGCCCCAGCATTTT
>TRBV9|TRBD2|NA|TRBJ2-1
CASSVATGVTGRIAYNEQFF
TGTGCCAGCAGCGTAGCTACGGGGGTAACCGGGAGGATCGCCTACAATGAGCAGTTCTTC
>TRBV5-4|NA|few|TRBJ2-2
CASSSGRGNTGELFF
TGTGCCAGCAGCTCCGGACGGGGGAACACCGGGGAGCTGTTTTTT
>TRBV29-1|TRBD1|few|TRBJ2-6
CSVGGDRHSGANVLTF
TGCAGCGTTGGTGGGGACAGGCACTCTGGGGCCAACGTCCTGACTTTC
>TRBV5-1|TRBD2|few|TRBJ2-7
CASSLSASGSSYEQYF
TGCGCCAGCAGCTTGTCAGCTAGCGGGAGCTCCTACGAGCAGTACTTC
>TRBV2|NA|NA|TRBJ1-5
CASREFGGAGLNQPQHF
TGTGCCAGCAGAGAGTTTGGCGGCGCAGGGTTAAATCAGCCCCAGCATTTT
>TRBV27|TRBD2|NA|TRBJ2-1
CASSLSLGLAPSPRYNEQFF
TGTGCCAGCAGTTTATCGCTGGGACTAGCGCCTTCCCCGCGGTACAATGAGCAGTTCTTC
>TRBV25-1|NA|NA|TRBJ1-2
CASSSELLGGGYTF
TGTGCCAGCAGTTCCGAACTTCTCGGGGGTGGCTACACCTTC
>TRBV28|NA|NA|TRBJ2-5
CASSLLGQPRQETQYF
TGTGCCAGCAGTCTCCTAGGACAGCCCCGCCAAGAGACCCAGTACTTC
>TRBV27|TRBD1|few|TRBJ2-7
CASRWTGEAYEQYF
TGTGCCAGCAGGTGGACAGGGGAGGCCTACGAGCAGTACTTC
>TRBV11-1|TRBD2|NA|TRBJ2-1
CASSFAGGPGNEQFF
TGTGCCAGCAGCTTCGCGGGAGGGCCGGGCAATGAGCAGTTCTTC
>TRBV11-2|TRBD2|NA|TRBJ2-3
CASSLTGGTDTQYF
TGTGCCAGCAGCTTAACCGGGGGGACAGATACGCAGTATTTT
>TRBV10-3|TRBD1|few|TRBJ2-7
CAISGTGGVEQYF
TGTGCCATCAGTGGGACAGGGGGCGTCGAGCAGTACTTC
>TRBV4-3|TRBD2|few|TRBJ2-1
CASSQPSSGRGQFF
TGCGCCAGCAGCCAACCTTCTAGCGGGAGAGGGCAGTTCTTC
>TRBV9|TRBD1|few|TRBJ2-5
CASSSGQGFFYETQYF
TGTGCCAGCAGCTCCGGACAGGGTTTCTTTTACGAGACCCAGTACTTC
>TRBV29-1|NA|few|TRBJ2-7
CSVTDNYEQYF
TGCAGCGTTACAGATAACTACGAGCAGTACTTC
>TRBV6-6|NA|few|TRBJ2-1
CASSTQERQFF
TGTGCCAGCAGTACACAGGAGAGGCAGTTCTTC
>TRBV30|NA|few|TRBJ1-5
CAWSEVREGQPQHF
TGTGCCTGGAGTGAGGTCAGGGAGGGTCAGCCCCAGCATTTT
>TRBV7-2|NA|NA|TRBJ2-1
CASSLPPYNEQFF
TGTGCCAGCAGCCTCCCTCCGTACAATGAGCAGTTCTTC
>TRBV7-9|TRBD1|NA|TRBJ1-4
CASSLEQGELFF
TGTGCCAGCAGCTTAGAGCAGGGGGAACTGTTTTTT